This T cell receptor (beta chain) is from a study of blood T cell repertoires in COVID-19. Overall study context: There were acute and convalescent COVID-19 samples, and they came from the United States, Italy and Spain.

The CDR3 is 15 amino acids. With 3 bases clipped from V and 6 bases from J, the junction kept 9 bases outside the gene matches. Germline assignment: CDR1 SGDLS and CDR2 YYNGEE. Original analysis: Estimation of nucleated cell counts relied on the amplification of reference gene primers. TCRdb's table, derived via immunoSEQ multiplex PCR, lists solely in-frame clones and lacks some. The V and J calls and clone size are taken from that table; D and trimming were inferred from the DNA. This table has a few hundred thousand clones, just under 90% appearing once. One Seattle source followed patients from active infection through their disease course.

This rearrangement joins TRBV9 to TRBJ2-1; 7 nucleotides match TRBD2. Sequenced material: peripheral blood. The origin of this receptor is a woman in her 30s with COVID-19, enrolled during active disease. CDR3 in amino acids: CASSGQRGPTNEQFF. The CDR3 DNA is TGTGCCAGCAGCGGCCAGCGGGGCCCGACCAATGAGCAGTTCTTC.